This entry lists 31 T cell receptor beta chains sequenced from one sample in a study of blood T cell repertoires in COVID-19. Assay used: immunoSEQ multiplex PCR; TCRdb lists only in-frame clones, some missing. This table has 250,000 to 300,000 clones, roughly 83% appearing once. Material: peripheral blood. These receptors were collected from a man between 60 and 75 years old who had recovered from COVID-19.

This clone occurred once. The rearrangement links TRBV2 to TRBJ2-5, with D unresolved. CDR1 and CDR2 (germline): SNHLY, FYNNEI. Trimming stripped 4 bases from V and 5 bases from J, with 11 bases between. The CDR3 length is 13 residues. The CDR3 DNA sequence: TGTGCCAGCAGTGTTTCCGGTCGGGAGACCCAGTACTTC. Translated, it gives CASSVSGRETQYF.

The CDR3 sequence is CASSFGQGVNSPLHF. The CDR3 DNA reads TGTGCCAGCAGCTTCGGACAGGGGGTAAATTCACCCCTCCACTTT. The rearrangement joins TRBV13 to TRBJ1-6; TRBD1 matches at 10 bases. CDR3 size: 15 residues. The germline gives CDR1 PRHDT, CDR2 FYEKMQ (reference sequence). With V trimmed by 3 bases and J by 7 bases, 3 bases remained unmatched.

This chain uses TRBV3-1 (or the pseudogene TRBV3-2) with TRBJ2-1; 8 nucleotides align to TRBD1. Germline loops: CDR1 LGHDT, CDR2 YNNKEL (reference sequence). Losses at the gene ends were 4 bases for V and 9 bases for J; bases not matched to a gene: 17. The CDR3 length is 17 residues. The CDR3 sequence is CASSRITSGQGLGEQFF. CDR3 DNA: TGTGCCAGCAGCCGGATCACGAGCGGACAGGGCCTAGGTGAGCAGTTCTTC.

The gene calls are TRBV2 and TRBJ2-3; 12 bases are a match to TRBD2. The CDR3 sequence is 14 residues long. Per germline, CDR1 SNHLY and CDR2 FYNNEI. V shed 10 bases, J shed 5 bases, and the junction held 7 bases outside the gene matches. In DNA form, the CDR3 reads TGTGCCACTGCACTAGCGGGAGGTGGAGATACGCAGTATTTT. It is translated as CATALAGGGDTQYF.

This clone was recorded once. The chain joins TRBV7-7 to TRBJ2-1; the match to TRBD2 covers 7 bases. CDR3 size: 15 residues. Trimming cost V 5 bases and J 5 bases; bases outside gene matches: 9. Per the germline V gene, CDR1 is SSHAT and CDR2 is FNYEAQ (reference sequence). CDR3 sequence (DNA): TGTGCCAGCAGCCGCAGGGAGGGCCCCCACAATGAGCAGTTCTTC. The encoded protein is CASSRREGPHNEQFF.

The rearrangement links TRBV15 to TRBJ1-2, with TRBD1 matching over 10 bases. Germline values: CDR1 LNHNV, CDR2 YYDKDF (reference sequence). The CDR3 consists of 16 residues. The trim removed 7 bases at V and 6 bases at J, leaving 14 bases unmatched. The CDR3 region has the DNA TGTGCCACCACCCCCTCCGGGACAGGGGTTCGCGATGGCTACACCTTC. It encodes CATTPSGTGVRDGYTF.

The J gene is TRBJ2-7, the V gene TRBV6-5, with TRBD1 matching over 8 bases. J was trimmed by 3 bases and V by 8 bases; bases with no gene match: 12. The CDR3 is 15 amino acids. The germline V gene has CDR1 MNHEY and CDR2 SVGAGI. In DNA form, the CDR3 reads TGTGCCAGCTTGCCGGGCACAGGGGGAAACTACGAGCAGTACTTC. It specifies CASLPGTGGNYEQYF.

The V gene is TRBV7-8, the J gene TRBJ2-1; the match to TRBD2 covers 11 bases. V lost 1 base and J lost 5; bases outside the gene matches: 7. The CDR3 spans 17 residues. Germline lookup yields CDR1 SGHVS and CDR2 FQNEAQ. The CDR3 DNA reads TGTGCCAGCAGCTTAGGGGGGACTAGCGGAAGGAACAATGAGCAGTTCTTC. This sequence encodes CASSLGGTSGRNNEQFF.

The V gene is TRBV14, the J gene TRBJ2-3; the match to TRBD2 covers 7 bases. The CDR3 has 16 amino acids. The V and J ends lost 0 bases and 7 bases, in that order; junction bases with no gene match: 10. From germline, CDR1 is SGHDN and CDR2 FVKESK. The CDR3, as DNA: TGTGCCAGCAGCCAAGACAAAGGGACTATTAGGTATACGCAGTATTTT. Translated, it gives CASSQDKGTIRYTQYF.

The chain links TRBV6-1 to TRBJ1-1; D possibly corresponds to TRBD1 (5 bases). Trimming shortened V by 1 base and J by 2 bases, and 17 bases separated the two germline ends. The CDR3 is made up of 17 amino acids. The germline V gene encodes CDR1 MNHNS and CDR2 SASEGT. The CDR3 reads CASSEVIGAGLNTEAFF. CDR3 coding DNA: TGTGCCAGCAGTGAAGTAATAGGGGCCGGTCTTAACACTGAAGCTTTCTTT.

The chain has TRBV6-5 and TRBJ1-6, with 7 nucleotides matching TRBD1. Germline-derived CDR1 and CDR2 are MNHEY and SVGAGI. After removal of 8 bases from V and 9 bases from J, the junction contained 13 bases not matched to a gene. The CDR3 sequence is 15 residues long. The CDR3 sequence: CASLHLGTDSSPLHF. CDR3 nucleotides: TGTGCCAGCCTACACCTGGGGACAGACTCTTCACCCCTCCACTTT.

The chain has TRBV3-1 (or the pseudogene TRBV3-2) and TRBJ1-2, with D possibly matching TRBD1 (6 bases). Germline V gene lookup returns CDR1 LGHDT and CDR2 YNNKEL (reference sequence). The CDR3 extends over 15 amino acids. Trimming cost V 4 bases and J 1 base, with 13 bases left between them. DNA of the CDR3: TGTGCCAGCAGCCGAGGGGGGGGAGGTAACTATGGCTACACCTTC. Translation: CASSRGGGGNYGYTF.

V usage is TRBV19 and J usage is TRBJ1-1; D may be TRBD1 (6 bases). Germline assignment: CDR1 LNHDA and CDR2 SQIVND (reference sequence). Between the trimmed V and J ends, which lost 5 bases and 0 bases, there was a span of 19 bases. The CDR3 runs to 17 residues. CDR3 in DNA: TGTGCCAGTAGTCCAGGGTGGGGGCCTACTATGAACACTGAAGCTTTCTTT. Its protein is CASSPGWGPTMNTEAFF.

The genes are TRBV30 and TRBJ1-6; 9 nucleotides line up with TRBD1. The CDR3 is 16 residues long. J lost 6 bases, V lost 0 bases, and 6 bases had no gene match. Germline V gives CDR1 GTSNPN, CDR2 SVGIG (reference sequence). CDR3: CAWSVGRGQGNSPLHF. CDR3 DNA sequence: TGTGCCTGGAGTGTCGGACGGGGACAGGGTAATTCACCCCTCCACTTT.

The V call is TRBV19, the J call TRBJ1-1; TRBD1 is a possible D gene (6 bases). The CDR3 is 12 amino acids. V dropped 1 base and J dropped 7 bases, with 7 bases sitting between them. Per germline, CDR1 LNHDA and CDR2 SQIVND (reference sequence). CDR3 bases: TGTGCCAGTAGTATAGGACAGGTTGAAGCTTTCTTT. Translating it yields CASSIGQVEAFF.

This rearrangement joins TRBV24-1 to TRBJ2-2; maybe TRBD1 (5 bases). The CDR3 is 19 residues long. V was cut by 0 bases and J by 2 bases, with 18 bases left in between. Looked up from germline, CDR1 is KGHDR and CDR2 is SFDVKD. Here the CDR3 DNA reads TGTGCCACCAGTGATTTGCCAGGACAACGAAAGATTAACACCGGGGAGCTGTTTTTT. It translates to CATSDLPGQRKINTGELFF.

This clone has a single count. The rearrangement joins TRBV4-1 to TRBJ2-7, with 9 positions matching TRBD1. CDR1 is MGHRA and CDR2 is YSYEKL in the germline V gene. V was pared by 3 bases and J by 4 bases, with 4 bases of the junction left unmatched. The CDR3 has 14 residues. This CDR3 reads CASSHPGTGYEQYF. CDR3 DNA: TGCGCCAGCAGCCATCCGGGGACAGGGTACGAGCAGTACTTC.

This clone was observed at least ten times. The rearrangement uses TRBV7-2 and TRBJ2-1; D is perhaps TRBD2 (6 bases). This CDR3 spans 14 amino acids. V was trimmed by 4 bases and J by 4 bases, leaving 11 bases between them. CDR1 SGHTA and CDR2 FQGNSA come from the germline V gene. The CDR3 region has the DNA TGTGCCAGCAGCTCGGGGGTACGGTACAATGAGCAGTTCTTC. Protein: CASSSGVRYNEQFF.

In nucleotides, the CDR3 is TGTGCCAGCTCACAGGGACAGGGGAGGAACACTGAAGCTTTCTTT. Protein product: CASSQGQGRNTEAFF. J is TRBJ1-1 and V is TRBV18; TRBD1 aligns across 10 bases. The CDR3 loop spans 15 amino acids. The V segment lost 4 bases and the J segment 1 base; nucleotides outside the gene matches: 3. The germline gives CDR1 KGHSH, CDR2 LQKENI.

This chain links TRBV7-9 with TRBJ2-5, with D tentatively TRBD1 (6 bases). This CDR3 is 16 amino acids long. V was trimmed by 5 bases and J by 4 bases, leaving 20 bases between them. The germline CDR1 and CDR2 sequences are SEHNR and FQNEAQ (reference sequence). The CDR3: CASSQTPVWGPETQYF. CDR3 nucleotide sequence: TGTGCCAGCAGCCAAACGCCGGTGTGGGGGCCAGAGACCCAGTACTTC.

The chain uses TRBV12-5 and TRBJ2-3, with 14 bases lining up with TRBD2. The CDR3 length is 17 residues. V shed 5 bases, J shed 3 bases, and the junction held 7 bases outside the gene matches. Germline CDR1 is LGHNT and CDR2 is FRNRAP. CDR3: CASGPGTSGSWTDTQYF. CDR3 bases: TGTGCTAGTGGTCCAGGGACTAGCGGGAGTTGGACAGATACGCAGTATTTT.

The CDR3 loop reads CASSYEYEGTQYF. CDR3 DNA sequence: TGTGCCAGCAGTTACGAATACGAGGGAACGCAGTATTTT. V and J are TRBV6-5 and TRBJ2-3; D perhaps matches TRBD2 (5 bases). The CDR3 has 13 residues. V was cut by 2 bases and J by 9 bases, with 12 bases left in between. Germline loops: CDR1 MNHEY, CDR2 SVGAGI.

The genes are TRBV6-2 or TRBV6-3 and TRBJ2-7, with 7 positions matching TRBD2. The junction had 7 bases not matched to a gene; V was cut back by 5 bases and J by 3 bases. This CDR3 region has 14 residues. Germline CDR1 reads MNHEY; CDR2 reads SVGEGT. CDR3 loop: CASSRTGTNYEQYF. The CDR3 DNA reads TGTGCCAGCAGTAGAACCGGGACTAACTACGAGCAGTACTTC.

The rearrangement joins TRBV11-2 to TRBJ2-7, with TRBD2 identical over 13 bases. The germline V gene encodes CDR1 SGHAT and CDR2 FQNNGV. The CDR3 extends over 16 amino acids. The V and J ends lost 2 bases and 5 bases, in that order; junction bases with no gene match: 6. The CDR3: CASSLTSGRAVNEQYF. For the CDR3, the DNA is TGTGCCAGCAGCTTAACTAGCGGGAGGGCCGTCAACGAGCAGTACTTC.

This chain connects TRBV6-2 or TRBV6-3 to TRBJ1-2; 8 bases fit TRBD1. The germline gives CDR1 MNHEY, CDR2 SVGEGT. The ends lost 4 bases at V and 0 bases at J; junction bases unmatched: 7. This CDR3 region has 16 residues. CDR3 nucleotides: TGTGCCAGCAGTTGGACAGGGCGAGATCCTAACTATGGCTACACCTTC. Translated, it gives CASSWTGRDPNYGYTF.

This chain connects TRBV7-3 to TRBJ2-2, with D tentatively TRBD2 (6 bases). CDR3 length equals 14 residues. Trimming removed 2 bases at V and 5 bases at J, with 9 bases between. The germline V gene has CDR1 SGHTA and CDR2 FQGTGA. Here the CDR3 reads CASSLQAGTGELFF. In nucleotides, the CDR3 is TGTGCCAGCAGCTTACAGGCGGGAACCGGGGAGCTGTTTTTT.

The J gene is TRBJ2-2, the V gene TRBV6-5; TRBD2 matches at 7 bases. Looked up from germline, CDR1 is MNHEY and CDR2 is SVGAGI. The CDR3 sequence is 15 residues long. Trimming cost V 6 bases and J 6 bases; bases outside gene matches: 10. CDR3 sequence reads: CASRGEGRGSGELFF. The CDR3 DNA reads as TGTGCCAGCAGGGGGGAGGGGCGAGGTTCCGGGGAGCTGTTTTTT.

J is TRBJ1-5 and V is TRBV5-5; TRBD1 matches 12 bases. Germline-derived CDR1 and CDR2 are SGHKS and YYEKEE (reference sequence). The CDR3 has 15 residues. The V and J ends lost 3 bases and 3 bases, in that order; junction bases with no gene match: 1. CDR3 sequence (DNA): TGTGCCAGCAGCTGGGACAGGGGGCACAATCAGCCCCAGCATTTT. It encodes CASSWDRGHNQPQHF.

The chain employs TRBV5-8 and TRBJ1-5, with a possible D match to TRBD1 (6 bases). V lost 4 bases, J lost 3 bases, and 23 bases lay in between. CDR3 size: 18 residues. Germline CDR1 SGHTS, CDR2 YDEGEE. Here the CDR3 reads CASSRDGVWGQSNQPQHF. CDR3 bases: TGTGCCAGCAGCCGGGACGGTGTCTGGGGGCAATCCAATCAGCCCCAGCATTTT.

This clone was found once. J is TRBJ1-6 and V is TRBV3-1 (or the pseudogene TRBV3-2); a possible D gene is TRBD1 (6 bases). Trimming removed 0 bases at V and 6 bases at J, with 9 bases between. Germline-derived CDR1 and CDR2 are LGHDT and YNNKEL (reference sequence). This CDR3 spans 15 amino acids. The CDR3 loop is CASSQDARGNSPLHF. The CDR3 nucleotides are TGTGCCAGCAGCCAAGATGCCAGGGGTAATTCACCCCTCCACTTT.

The CDR3 here is CASSAPGQGAYEQYF. The CDR3 DNA is TGTGCCAGCAGCGCTCCTGGACAGGGGGCCTACGAGCAGTACTTC. The chain uses TRBV5-4 and TRBJ2-7, with 10 bases identical to TRBD1. Germline V gene data show CDR1 as SGHNT and CDR2 as YYREEE (reference sequence). The CDR3 totals 15 residues. After removal of 4 bases from V and 2 bases from J, the junction contained 6 bases not matched to a gene.